The clone carrying this T cell receptor (beta chain) was seen once. Its antigen is as yet unknown. Investigators isolated RNA and reverse transcribed it into cDNA to act as the sequencing template. Assay used: immunoSEQ multiplex PCR; TCRdb lists only in-frame clones, some missing. The sample includes some 150,000 clones, roughly 66% seen only once; the top ten take over 9.5%. This sample is drawn from a study of CD8+ T cells in alopecia areata. Study-wide background: Tofacitinib was taken orally by treated patients, and the dose was 5 to 10 mg twice daily.

General study points: The study found TCR sharing across patients less clear than in mice, possibly for HLA reasons. In scalp samples, resident alphabeta T cells of normal skin are also sequenced.

The TCR originated in a human donor with alopecia areata. The source material was CD8+ T cells sorted from blood, sampled at week 0.

Here the CDR3 DNA reads TGTGCCTGGAGCCAAGGGGGGGGTTACCTACAAGATGAGCAGTTCTTC. Encoded protein: CAWSQGGGYLQDEQFF. This chain links TRBV30 with TRBJ2-1; tentative D call: TRBD2 (7 bases). The CDR3 loop spans 16 amino acids. The V gene's germline CDR1 is GTSNPN and CDR2 SVGIG (reference sequence). V was trimmed by 3 bases and J by 8 bases, leaving 23 bases between them. Using reference TRBV30 and TRBJ2-1 for the parts outside the CDR3, the full variable domain is SQTIHQWPATLVQPVGSPLSLECTVEGTSNPNLYWYRQAAGRGLQLLFYSVGIGQISSEVPQNLSASRPQDRQFILSSKKLLLSDSGFYLCAWSQGGGYLQDEQFFGPGTRLTVL.